Detailed here is one TCR beta chain. The CDR3 totals 14 residues. V gave up 6 bases and J gave up 1 base; unmatched junction bases: 5. Germline assignment: CDR1 SEHNR and CDR2 FQNEAQ (reference sequence). This specimen belongs to a study of identical twins. TCRdb analysed the 5' RACE reads with MiXCR anew, one entry per CDR3 protein. The sample has 400,000 to 550,000 distinct CDR3 sequences, roughly an eighth seen once. These data were likewise used in another study, on yellow fever vaccine responses in identical twins.

This clonotype was sampled from a woman aged 18-29 years in good health. The genes are TRBV7-9 and TRBJ1-1; TRBD1 matches at 7 bases. The sequencing input was CD4+ T cells sorted from blood. This CDR3 reads CASRFGQANTEAFF. CDR3 nucleotides: TGTGCCAGCAGGTTCGGACAGGCGAACACTGAAGCTTTCTTT.